The entry below gives a single TCR beta chain sequence along with its context. TCRdb's copy holds only in-frame clones and misses some; the assay was immunoSEQ multiplex PCR. The table includes roughly 95,000 clones, 75% to 90% detected once. The data stem from a study of cytomegalovirus exposure and HLA in healthy donors. Study summary: It was reported in a later analysis that the approximately 110 validation repertoires used the same platform as the approximately 620 first-cohort repertoires.

The V gene's germline CDR1 is MDHEN and CDR2 SYDVKM. This CDR3 contains 15 residues. Trimming removed 5 bases from V and 8 bases from J; junction bases left unmatched: 11. This chain connects TRBV28 to TRBJ1-2, with 10 bases lining up with TRBD1. This TCR derives from a man in his late teens or twenties in good health and CMV-seropositive. The sequenced material came from PBMCs. The CDR3 loop reads CASSRVGTGAAGYTF. The CDR3 DNA reads as TGTGCCAGCAGTCGGGTTGGGACAGGGGCGGCGGGCTACACCTTC.